A selection of T cell receptor beta chains follows, all from one sample in a study of early T cells in non-severe SARS-CoV-2 infection. Each CDR3 protein is one row after TCRdb ran MiXCR on the 5' RACE reads. The sample lists some 66,000 distinct CDR3 sequences; around 13% were seen once. Sequenced sample: whole blood. The receptors here all came from an adult who was a healthcare worker with PCR-confirmed SARS-CoV-2 infection or an uninfected control (not recorded which). CDR3s include the opening cysteine and the closing phenylalanine or tryptophan. A D gene is named only where the DNA matches it firmly. Rows give clone size only sometimes, using once, few, many, or a class for an expanded clone.

abundance,j_gene,d_gene,len,v_gene,CDR3aa,CDR3nt
few,TRBJ2-3,TRBD2,19,TRBV7-2,CASSLLAPGLAGGPNTQYF,TGTGCCAGCAGCTTACTAGCCCCGGGACTAGCGGGAGGTCCAAATACGCAGTATTTT
.,TRBJ2-1,.,14,TRBV20-1,CSAREGPAYNEQFF,TGCAGTGCTAGGGAAGGACCCGCCTACAATGAGCAGTTCTTC
.,TRBJ2-1,TRBD2,17,TRBV20-1,CSASGPTSGRISDEQFF,TGCAGTGCTAGCGGCCCAACTAGCGGGAGGATTAGCGATGAGCAGTTCTTC
many,TRBJ2-1,TRBD2,15,TRBV7-2,CASSQLAGGVDEQFF,TGTGCCAGCAGCCAACTAGCGGGAGGGGTCGATGAGCAGTTCTTC
.,TRBJ1-5,.,14,TRBV7-2,CASSLNWGGQPQHF,TGTGCCAGCAGCTTAAATTGGGGTGGTCAGCCCCAGCATTTT
many,TRBJ1-6,.,16,TRBV7-8,CASSPIKATYNSPLHF,TGTGCCAGCAGCCCAATCAAGGCAACCTATAATTCACCCCTCCACTTT
many,TRBJ1-1,.,10,TRBV29-1,CSGGGSEAFF,TGCAGCGGGGGGGGATCTGAAGCTTTCTTT
few,TRBJ2-2,.,14,TRBV19,CASSIVLNTGELFF,TGTGCCAGTAGTATAGTCCTGAACACCGGGGAGCTGTTTTTT
.,TRBJ1-6,.,19,TRBV12-3/TRBV12-4,CASSFGGGPISSYNSPLHF,TGTGCCAGCAGCTTCGGGGGAGGACCGATAAGCTCCTATAATTCACCCCTCCACTTT
.,TRBJ2-3,.,14,TRBV5-1,CASLAGIGTDTQYF,TGCGCCAGCTTGGCAGGGATAGGCACAGATACGCAGTATTTT
few,TRBJ2-5,.,12,TRBV5-6,CASSRDIGTQYF,TGTGCCAGCAGCCGAGATATTGGGACCCAGTACTTC
.,TRBJ2-4,.,13,TRBV6-5,CASADRAKNIQYF,TGTGCCAGCGCAGACAGGGCCAAAAACATTCAGTACTTC
many,TRBJ2-7,.,14,TRBV7-8,CASSLYPDSYEQYF,TGTGCCAGCAGCTTATACCCGGACTCCTACGAGCAGTACTTC
many,TRBJ2-5,.,16,TRBV11-2,CASSHSRGPRGRTQYF,TGTGCCAGCAGCCACTCGAGGGGACCCCGGGGGAGGACCCAGTACTTC
few,TRBJ2-5,.,14,TRBV5-1,CASSPNNAEETQYF,TGCGCCAGCAGCCCCAACAATGCAGAAGAGACCCAGTACTTC
few,TRBJ1-5,.,13,TRBV5-1,CASSFAQNGPQHF,TGCGCCAGCAGCTTCGCCCAGAACGGGCCCCAGCATTTT
many,TRBJ2-2,TRBD2,16,TRBV10-2,CASIWTSGTNTGELFF,TGCGCCAGCATTTGGACTAGCGGGACGAACACCGGGGAGCTGTTTTTT
few,TRBJ1-2,.,14,TRBV29-1,CSVEGDTPERGYTF,TGCAGCGTTGAAGGGGACACCCCAGAGCGTGGCTACACCTTC
many,TRBJ1-2,.,15,TRBV12-3/TRBV12-4,CASRPTGTNGGGYTF,TGTGCCAGCAGGCCCACCGGGACAAACGGAGGAGGCTACACCTTC
many,TRBJ2-7,.,13,TRBV6-6,CASSYSELLEQYF,TGTGCCAGCAGTTACTCGGAACTACTCGAGCAGTACTTC
few,TRBJ2-3,.,17,TRBV3-1,CASSQESVEVSTDTQYF,TGTGCCAGCAGCCAAGAGTCAGTCGAAGTCAGCACAGATACGCAGTATTTT
.,TRBJ1-1,.,15,TRBV7-3,CASSLTSQGLTEAFF,TGTGCCAGCAGCTTAACGAGTCAGGGATTAACTGAAGCTTTCTTT
few,TRBJ2-5,TRBD1,16,TRBV4-1,CASSQPGTGGLETQYF,TGCGCCAGCAGCCAACCCGGGACAGGGGGCCTTGAGACCCAGTACTTC
many,TRBJ1-1,.,15,TRBV4-3,CASSQTSGGRTEVFF,TGCGCCAGCAGCCAGACCTCCGGAGGTCGCACTGAAGTTTTCTTT
many,TRBJ1-3,.,11,TRBV20-1,CSALQGHTIYF,TGCAGTGCCCTACAAGGGCACACCATATATTTT
.,TRBJ1-4,.,14,TRBV19,CASSLGGRNEKLFF,TGTGCCAGCAGTCTCGGGGGAAGAAATGAAAAACTGTTTTTT
.,TRBJ2-7,TRBD1,13,TRBV5-1,CASSLGQGREQYF,TGCGCCAGCAGCTTGGGACAGGGACGCGAGCAGTACTTC
.,TRBJ1-1,TRBD1,13,TRBV12-5,CASGKGARTEAFF,TGTGCTAGTGGGAAGGGGGCGAGAACTGAAGCTTTCTTT
few,TRBJ2-1,.,15,TRBV7-6,CASSLVPVGAGEQFF,TGTGCCAGCAGCTTAGTTCCCGTGGGCGCAGGTGAGCAGTTCTTC
.,TRBJ1-1,.,14,TRBV9,CASSVVLGNTEAFF,TGTGCCAGCAGCGTAGTGCTCGGAAACACTGAAGCTTTCTTT
.,TRBJ2-3,TRBD2,13,TRBV20-1,CSAVAGGTDTQYF,TGCAGTGCGGTAGCGGGGGGCACAGATACGCAGTATTTT
many,TRBJ2-4,TRBD1,15,TRBV30,CAWLRMGQGGDIQYF,TGTGCCTGGCTCAGAATGGGACAGGGAGGGGACATTCAGTACTTC
.,TRBJ1-5,TRBD1,14,TRBV5-1,CASSSGQGDQPQHF,TGCGCCAGCAGCTCCGGACAGGGGGATCAGCCCCAGCATTTT